This is a list of T cell receptor beta chains from one sample in a study of Ad26.COV2.S vaccination and SARS-CoV-2 variants. Libraries were prepared by immunoSEQ multiplex PCR; TCRdb keeps only in-frame clonotypes and omits some of them. The sample carries 360,000 or so clones, over 75% recorded once. The source material was peripheral blood, sampled in a trial of Ad26.COV2.S vaccine versus placebo. Receptors originate from a person between 18 and 59 years old who received the Ad26.COV2.S COVID-19 vaccine or a placebo. Each CDR3 is given without its conserved first and last residue. The order of the fields is V gene, J gene, D gene, CDR3 protein. D genes are given only for firm matches.

>TRBV5-1|TRBJ2-6|.
ASRSPGANVLT
>TRBV2|TRBJ2-2|.
ASSTTANTGELF
>TRBV30|TRBJ2-7|TRBD1
AWSLPPGTGY
>TRBV25-1|TRBJ1-4|TRBD1
ASSALGGKGEKLF
>TRBV7-9|TRBJ2-5|TRBD2
ASSQGLTSGVGETQY
>TRBV5-4|TRBJ1-5|.
ASSLDGTANQH
>TRBV7-9|TRBJ1-2|TRBD1
ASSPGTGYGYT
>TRBV30|TRBJ1-5|.
AWSAPKRGNQPQH
>TRBV12-3/TRBV12-4|TRBJ1-1|.
ASSDRMNTEAF
>TRBV3-1/TRBV3-2|TRBJ1-5|.
ASSQDPVQPQH
>TRBV19|TRBJ1-6|TRBD1
ASSIRGLPYNSPLH
>TRBV5-1|TRBJ1-4|.
ASSAQGREKLF
>TRBV3-1/TRBV3-2|TRBJ2-7|.
ASSQGSAGFEQY
>TRBV2|TRBJ1-2|TRBD1
ASRATGRSYT
>TRBV3-1/TRBV3-2|TRBJ1-2|TRBD1
ASSQRTGQGGYGYT
>TRBV19|TRBJ2-3|.
ASSIVAAYTDTQY
>TRBV5-8|TRBJ2-6|.
ASSARQALSGANVLT
>TRBV30|TRBJ2-2|TRBD2
AVTGLAGANTGELF
>TRBV7-8|TRBJ1-5|.
ASSTPGTHNQPQH
>TRBV5-6|TRBJ2-7|TRBD1
ASSSTGTEIYEQY
>TRBV6-5|TRBJ1-1|.
ASRPPGGAIKAF
>TRBV11-3|TRBJ1-1|.
ASTHTGSEAF